In this sample, the clone carrying this T cell receptor beta chain turned up many times. The target antigen is unknown. The method was immunoSEQ multiplex PCR; TCRdb's version includes in-frame clones alone and lacks a portion of them. The sample has roughly 700,000 clones; about 74% are singletons. The data belong to a study of shared clonotypes between healthy human individuals. Study observations and caveats: In the sorted subsets, rarefaction showed sequencing was incomplete despite large depth. Non-shared clonotypes had lower generation probabilities than clonotypes shared by all four sorted-subset donors.

This CDR3 comprises 15 residues. Germline V lookup: CDR1 SGHAT, CDR2 FQNNGV. Trimming took off 2 bases at V and 2 bases at J, with 12 bases between the two ends. The sample consisted of memory CD4+ T cells sorted from blood. Subset meaning: CD45RA-negative fraction. The chain carries TRBV11-2 and TRBJ2-5; D is perhaps TRBD2 (6 bases). This clonotype originated in a woman in her twenties or thirties in good health. DNA of the CDR3: TGTGCCAGCAGCTTAAGGCGGGGACGTCAAGAGACCCAGTACTTC. Translating it yields CASSLRRGRQETQYF.